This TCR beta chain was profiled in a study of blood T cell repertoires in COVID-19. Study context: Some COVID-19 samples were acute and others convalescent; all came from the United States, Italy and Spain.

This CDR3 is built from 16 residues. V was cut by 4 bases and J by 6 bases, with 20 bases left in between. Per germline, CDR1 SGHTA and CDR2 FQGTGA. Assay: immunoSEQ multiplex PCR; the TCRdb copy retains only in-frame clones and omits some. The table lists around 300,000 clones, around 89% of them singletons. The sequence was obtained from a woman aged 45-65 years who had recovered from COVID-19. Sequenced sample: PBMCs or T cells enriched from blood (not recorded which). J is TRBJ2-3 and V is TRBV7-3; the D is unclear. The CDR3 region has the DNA TGTGCCAGCAGCTCCAATCCCCGCGGAGCCGGGGATACGCAGTATTTT. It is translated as CASSSNPRGAGDTQYF.